What follows are 29 T cell receptor beta chains derived from one specimen sequenced in a study of PD-1 blockade in classical Hodgkin lymphoma. Time point: newly diagnosed, previously untreated cHL patient sample. TCRdb's copy holds only in-frame clones and misses some; the assay was immunoSEQ multiplex PCR. This table has 17,000 or so clones, approximately 84% appearing once. Source material: peripheral blood mononuclear cells (PBMCs). These receptors originate from a human donor with classical Hodgkin lymphoma.

V and J are TRBV9 and TRBJ2-7; tentatively, D is TRBD1 or TRBD2 (5 bases each). Trimming removed 3 bases at V and 1 base at J, with 14 bases between. Germline values: CDR1 SGDLS, CDR2 YYNGEE. The CDR3 is 15 residues long. CDR3 nucleotides: TGTGCCAGCAGCGCCGGGACGATCCAATCCTACGAGCAGTACTTC. Its translation: CASSAGTIQSYEQYF.

The gene calls are TRBV5-6 and TRBJ2-3; D uncertain. There are 12 residues in the CDR3. Trimming took 0 bases from V and 5 from J, leaving 4 bases between them. Per germline, CDR1 SGHDT and CDR2 YYEEEE. CDR3 loop: CASSLVVDTQYF. The DNA for the CDR3 is TGTGCCAGCAGCTTGGTAGTAGATACGCAGTATTTT.

The V and J genes are TRBV2 and TRBJ2-1; maybe TRBD2 (6 bases). Trimming took 4 bases from V and 4 from J, leaving 11 bases between them. Germline loops: CDR1 SNHLY, CDR2 FYNNEI. This CDR3 is 14 amino acids long. The CDR3 loop reads CASSASALYNEQFF. Written as DNA, the CDR3 is TGTGCCAGCAGTGCTAGCGCGCTATACAATGAGCAGTTCTTC.

The CDR3 DNA sequence: TGTGCCAGCAGCTTAGGCCCGTTCACAGATACGCAGTATTTT. The encoded protein is CASSLGPFTDTQYF. This chain uses TRBV11-2 with TRBJ2-3; D is unresolved. The germline gives CDR1 SGHAT, CDR2 FQNNGV. This CDR3 region has 14 residues. Trimming took off 1 base at V and 2 bases at J, with 7 bases between the two ends.

This rearrangement joins TRBV7-9 to TRBJ2-3; D possibly corresponds to TRBD2 (6 bases). The CDR3 covers 19 residues. V was trimmed by 6 bases and J by 3 bases, leaving 28 bases between them. In germline, CDR1 is SEHNR, CDR2 FQNEAQ (reference sequence). As DNA, the CDR3 is TGTGCCAGCAGTCCGACGGGCGGGGCCGTAAGAATGTATACAGATACGCAGTATTTT. Translation gives CASSPTGGAVRMYTDTQYF.

V and J are TRBV5-4 and TRBJ2-1; no clear D gene. This CDR3 comprises 13 residues. Trimming cost V 4 bases and J 8 bases, with 13 bases left between them. Per germline, CDR1 SGHNT and CDR2 YYREEE (reference sequence). The CDR3 DNA reads TGTGCCAGCAGCGGGATCGGCAGTGATGAGCAGTTCTTC. Protein product: CASSGIGSDEQFF. The full variable domain, in which reference TRBV5-4 and TRBJ2-1 provide the parts outside the CDR3, is ETGVTQSPTHLIKTRGQQVTLRCSSQSGHNTVSWYQQALGQGPQFIFQYYREEENGRGNFPPRFSGLQFPNYSSELNVNALELDDSALYLCASSGIGSDEQFFGPGTRLTVL.

The J gene is TRBJ1-2, the V gene TRBV28; D perhaps matches TRBD1 (5 bases). Deletions cut 6 bases from V and 4 bases from J, with 15 bases between. The CDR3 spans 14 residues. Germline CDR1 and CDR2: MDHEN and SYDVKM. The CDR3 spells CASSRTGGGYGYTF. The CDR3 DNA reads as TGTGCCAGCAGCCGGACCGGCGGGGGCTATGGCTACACCTTC.

The chain has TRBV11-3 and TRBJ2-3; 14 bases fit TRBD2. V shed 3 bases, J shed 3 bases, and the junction held 5 bases outside the gene matches. This CDR3 is built from 17 residues. The germline V gene has CDR1 SGHNT and CDR2 YENEEA. The CDR3: CASSLAGTSGRTDTQYF. CDR3 in DNA: TGTGCCAGCAGCTTGGCGGGGACTAGCGGGAGAACAGATACGCAGTATTTT. The entire variable domain, with the rest obtained from reference TRBV11-3 and TRBJ2-3, is as follows: EAGVVQSPRYKIIEKKQPVAFWCNPISGHNTLYWYLQNLGQGPELLIRYENEEAVDDSQLPKDRFSAERLKGVDSTLKIQPAELGDSAVYLCASSLAGTSGRTDTQYFGPGTRLTVL.

The genes are TRBV4-2 and TRBJ2-1; D may be TRBD2 (6 bases). Trimming cost V 4 bases and J 6 bases, with 25 bases left between them. CDR3 length equals 18 residues. Per the germline V gene, CDR1 is LGHNA and CDR2 is YNFKEQ. DNA of the CDR3: TGTGCCAGCAGCCGTCAAGGCCCCCTAGCGAACCTGGGCAATGAGCAGTTCTTC. The encoded protein is CASSRQGPLANLGNEQFF.

V gene TRBV25-1 combines with J gene TRBJ2-1; 14 nucleotides agree with TRBD2. V was pared by 4 bases and J by 7 bases, with 12 bases of the junction left unmatched. Germline V gene data show CDR1 as MGHDK and CDR2 as SYGVNS. CDR3 length: 18 amino acids. The CDR3 loop reads CASSGTLGTSGRRNEQFF. The CDR3 nucleotides are TGTGCCAGCAGTGGAACCCTCGGGACTAGCGGGAGAAGAAATGAGCAGTTCTTC.

This clone was picked up a small number of times. J is TRBJ2-7 and V is TRBV6-1, with 7 nucleotides matching TRBD2. The CDR3 has 14 residues. Germline V gives CDR1 MNHNS, CDR2 SASEGT. After removal of 4 bases from V and 5 bases from J, the junction contained 8 bases not matched to a gene. The CDR3 nucleotides read TGTGCCAGCAGTGTGGGAGGGAGAGCCCACGAGCAGTACTTC. It codes for CASSVGGRAHEQYF.

The V and J genes are TRBV28 and TRBJ1-6; D is ambiguous. The CDR3 is made up of 18 amino acids. V shed 6 bases and J shed 10 bases, with 28 bases lying between them. Per the germline V gene, CDR1 is MDHEN and CDR2 is SYDVKM. In nucleotides, the CDR3 is TGTGCCAGCAGCCCTGGCTTGGCGAGTGGCCCATCCCGCTCACCCCTCCACTTT. This sequence encodes CASSPGLASGPSRSPLHF.

V usage is TRBV23-1 and J usage is TRBJ2-4; maybe TRBD2 (5 bases). TRBV23-1 is an ORF for which the function is uncertain. Trimming removed 0 bases at V and 1 base at J, with 13 bases between. The CDR3 covers 17 residues. As DNA, the CDR3 is TGCGCCAGCAGTCAATCTTGTCGGGGTTTCGCCAAAAACATTCAGTACTTC. Translating gives CASSQSCRGFAKNIQYF.

V is TRBV7-9 and J is TRBJ2-7; no clear D gene. V dropped 5 bases and J dropped 5 bases, with 10 bases sitting between them. The CDR3 runs 12 residues. CDR1 SEHNR and CDR2 FQNEAQ come from the germline V gene (reference sequence). CDR3 nucleotides: TGTGCCAGCAGCGATACCTGGGACGAGCAGTACTTC. This gives the protein CASSDTWDEQYF.

The chain couples TRBV27 to TRBJ1-5; D gene uncertain. Germline assignment: CDR1 MNHEY and CDR2 SMNVEV (reference sequence). V gave up 2 bases and J gave up 4 bases, with 9 bases separating them. There are 14 residues in the CDR3. In nucleotides, the CDR3 is TGTGCCAGCAGTTTAAACGGGTGGAATCAGCCCCAGCATTTT. Translation gives CASSLNGWNQPQHF.

The V and J genes are TRBV5-6 and TRBJ1-2; perhaps TRBD1 as D (5 bases). The V end lost 1 base, the J end lost 5 bases, and 18 bases lay between the germline ends. The germline V gene has CDR1 SGHDT and CDR2 YYEEEE. CDR3 length: 16 residues. This chain's CDR3 is CASSLRPTLSGYGYTF. In nucleotides, the CDR3 is TGTGCCAGCAGCTTGAGACCGACTCTCTCAGGGTATGGCTACACCTTC. Drawing the rest from reference TRBV5-6 and TRBJ1-2, the complete variable domain is DAGVTQSPTHLIKTRGQQVTLRCSPKSGHDTVSWYQQALGQGPQFIFQYYEEEERQRGNFPDRFSGHQFPNYSSELNVNALLLGDSALYLCASSLRPTLSGYGYTFGSGTRLTVV.

The genes are TRBV7-2 and TRBJ2-3, with D tentatively TRBD2 (5 bases). The V gene's germline CDR1 is SGHTA and CDR2 FQGNSA. Trimming cost V 5 bases and J 9 bases, with 12 bases left between them. This CDR3 comprises 12 residues. This CDR3 is CASSPTTGTQYF. In DNA form, the CDR3 reads TGTGCCAGCAGCCCTACGACGGGAACGCAGTATTTT.

This sequence joins TRBV19 and TRBJ2-5, with D possibly being TRBD1 (5 bases). The V gene's germline CDR1 is LNHDA and CDR2 SQIVND (reference sequence). The CDR3 totals 14 residues. The V end was cut by 5 bases, the J end by 1 base, with 11 bases between. The DNA for the CDR3 is TGTGCCAGTAGTCACAGGACCAGCCAAGAGACCCAGTACTTC. It codes for CASSHRTSQETQYF. The variable domain in full, completed from reference TRBV19 and TRBJ2-5, reads DGGITQSPKYLFRKEGQNVTLSCEQNLNHDAMYWYRQDPGQGLRLIYYSQIVNDFQKGDIAEGYSVSREKKESFPLTVTSAQKNPTAFYLCASSHRTSQETQYFGPGTRLLVL.

This chain links TRBV5-4 with TRBJ2-3, with 7 bases identical to TRBD2. CDR1 and CDR2 from the germline V gene are SGHNT and YYREEE (reference sequence). Trimming at V came to 0 bases and at J to 2 bases, leaving 9 bases not matched to a gene. The CDR3 contains 17 residues. Here the CDR3 reads CASSLEASGKLTDTQYF. CDR3 coding DNA: TGTGCCAGCAGCTTGGAGGCTAGCGGCAAACTCACAGATACGCAGTATTTT.

This sequence joins TRBV29-1 and TRBJ1-6, with a weak D call TRBD1 (5 bases). The CDR3 is 12 amino acids. Germline CDR1 and CDR2: SQVTM and ANQGSEA. The CDR3 loop reads CMMEGLNSPLHF. The CDR3 DNA reads as TGCATGATGGAGGGACTTAATTCACCCCTCCACTTT. Drawing the rest from reference TRBV29-1 and TRBJ1-6, the complete variable domain is SAVISQKPSRDICQRGTSLTIQCQVDSQVTMMFWYRQQPGQSLTLIATANQGSEATYESGFVIDKFPISRPNLTFSTLTVSNMSPEDSSIYLCMMEGLNSPLHFGNGTRLTVT.

For the CDR3, the DNA is TGTGCCAGCAGTTTATCAGGACAGGAGCGCTATGGCTACACCTTC. This translates into CASSLSGQERYGYTF. The J gene is TRBJ1-2, the V gene TRBV28; TRBD1 matches at 7 bases. Germline V CDR1 and CDR2: MDHEN, SYDVKM. V lost 1 base and J lost 4; bases outside the gene matches: 6. The CDR3 runs to 15 residues.

V is TRBV11-2 and J is TRBJ1-1, with TRBD1 matching 9 bases. The CDR3 has 14 residues. The V gene end was trimmed by 7 bases and the J gene end by 5 bases; junction bases not matched to a gene: 8. Per germline, CDR1 SGHAT and CDR2 FQNNGV. CDR3 nucleotides: TGTGCCAGCAATCAACAGGGGGCTAAGACTGAAGCTTTCTTT. As protein: CASNQQGAKTEAFF.

The chain couples TRBV6-5 to TRBJ1-4; tentative D call: TRBD1 (5 bases). The ends were cut back, 7 bases at V and 6 bases at J, with 18 bases in the middle. CDR1 and CDR2 (germline): MNHEY, SVGAGI. The CDR3 loop spans 15 amino acids. CDR3 DNA sequence: TGTGCCAGCAACTCTTTTGGGGGTAAAGATGAAAAACTGTTTTTT. Its protein is CASNSFGGKDEKLFF.

V gene TRBV7-3 combines with J gene TRBJ2-3, with 10 bases aligning to TRBD2. V lost 5 bases, J lost 4 bases, and 3 bases stayed unmatched. CDR1 SGHTA and CDR2 FQGTGA come from the germline V gene. The CDR3 runs to 14 residues. CDR3 sequence: CASSPTSGPDTQYF. DNA for the CDR3: TGTGCCAGCAGCCCGACTAGCGGGCCAGATACGCAGTATTTT.

V and J are TRBV10-2 and TRBJ1-5; no firm D call. This CDR3 is 13 amino acids long. Germline CDR1 is WSHSY and CDR2 is SAAADI. V lost 5 bases and J lost 0, with 5 bases in between. The CDR3 sequence is CASSPHSNQPQHF. CDR3 nucleotides: TGCGCCAGCAGTCCCCATAGCAATCAGCCCCAGCATTTT.

The V gene is TRBV6-1, the J gene TRBJ2-1, with 8 positions matching TRBD1. The CDR3 extends over 12 amino acids. J gave up 14 bases and V 9 bases, and 12 bases lay outside the gene matches. Germline V CDR1 and CDR2: MNHNS, SASEGT. CDR3 loop: CASKIPTGAKFF. DNA for the CDR3: TGTGCCAGTAAAATCCCGACAGGGGCAAAGTTCTTC.

The rearrangement joins TRBV6-1 to TRBJ2-3; 11 bases line up with TRBD1. The junction had 0 bases not matched to a gene; V was cut back by 3 bases and J by 4 bases. The CDR3 loop spans 14 amino acids. From germline, CDR1 is MNHNS and CDR2 SASEGT. The DNA of the CDR3 is TGTGCCAGCAGTGAGGGACAGGGGGCAGATACGCAGTATTTT. Protein product: CASSEGQGADTQYF.

The chain joins TRBV2 to TRBJ2-1; 16 bases line up with TRBD2. Germline CDR1 SNHLY, CDR2 FYNNEI. The CDR3 spans 18 residues. With 3 bases clipped from V and 10 bases from J, the junction kept 12 bases outside the gene matches. CDR3 region: CASSDAGTSGRVTGEQFF. The CDR3 DNA follows: TGTGCCAGCAGTGACGCCGGGACTAGCGGGAGGGTAACCGGGGAGCAGTTCTTC.

The chain combines TRBV9 with TRBJ1-4, with D hard to call. Germline CDR1 SGDLS, CDR2 YYNGEE. V was trimmed by 2 bases and J by 7 bases, leaving 15 bases between them. This CDR3 spans 15 amino acids. CDR3 in DNA: TGTGCCAGCAGCGTTGGAAGCCTAGAAGGTGAAAAACTGTTTTTT. Its protein is CASSVGSLEGEKLFF. The full variable domain, in which reference TRBV9 and TRBJ1-4 provide the parts outside the CDR3, is DSGVTQTPKHLITATGQRVTLRCSPRSGDLSVYWYQQSLDQGLQFLIQYYNGEERAKGNILERFSAQQFPDLHSELNLSSLELGDSALYFCASSVGSLEGEKLFFGSGTQLSVL.